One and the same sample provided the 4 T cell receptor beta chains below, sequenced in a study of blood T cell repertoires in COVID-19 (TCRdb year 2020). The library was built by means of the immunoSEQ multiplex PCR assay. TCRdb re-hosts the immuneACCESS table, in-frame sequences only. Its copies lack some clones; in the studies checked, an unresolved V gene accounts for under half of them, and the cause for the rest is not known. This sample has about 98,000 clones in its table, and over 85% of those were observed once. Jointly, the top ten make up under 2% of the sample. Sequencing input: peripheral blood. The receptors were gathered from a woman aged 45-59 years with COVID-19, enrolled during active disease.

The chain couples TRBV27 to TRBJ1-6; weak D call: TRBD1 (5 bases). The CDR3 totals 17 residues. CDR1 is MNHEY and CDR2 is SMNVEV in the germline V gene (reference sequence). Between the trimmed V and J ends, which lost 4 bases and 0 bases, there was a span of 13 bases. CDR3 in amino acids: CASSSQWRGSYNSPLHF. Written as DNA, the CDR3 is TGTGCCAGCAGTTCCCAGTGGAGGGGCTCCTATAATTCACCCCTCCACTTT.

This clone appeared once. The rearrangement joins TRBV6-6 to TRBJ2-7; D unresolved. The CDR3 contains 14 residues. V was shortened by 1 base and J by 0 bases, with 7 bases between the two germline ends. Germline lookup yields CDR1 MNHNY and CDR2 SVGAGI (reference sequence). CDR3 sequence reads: CASSYLESSYEQYF. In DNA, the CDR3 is TGTGCCAGCAGTTACTTAGAGAGCTCCTACGAGCAGTACTTC.

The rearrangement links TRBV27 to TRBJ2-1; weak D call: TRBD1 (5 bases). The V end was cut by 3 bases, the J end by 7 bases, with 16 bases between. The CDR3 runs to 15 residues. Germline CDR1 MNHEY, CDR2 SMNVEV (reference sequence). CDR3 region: CASSLGRAVKNEQFF. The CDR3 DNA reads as TGTGCCAGCAGTTTGGGGCGCGCTGTGAAAAATGAGCAGTTCTTC.

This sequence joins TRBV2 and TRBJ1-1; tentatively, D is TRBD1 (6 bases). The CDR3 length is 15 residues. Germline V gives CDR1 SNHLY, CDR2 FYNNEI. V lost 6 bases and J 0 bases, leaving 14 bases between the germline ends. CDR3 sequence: CASRLQGLMNTEAFF. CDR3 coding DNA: TGTGCCAGCAGATTACAGGGCCTCATGAACACTGAAGCTTTCTTT.